These T cell receptor beta chains were read from a single sample in a study of vaccination effects on CD4 cells after COVID-19. The assay was immunoSEQ multiplex PCR, and TCRdb's table has in-frame clones only and misses some. The table has more than 40,000 clones, 70% to 80% seen once. These TCRs' antigens remain unknown. Source: CD4+ T cells from PBMCs cultured with SARS-CoV-2 spike peptides, taken before COVID-19 vaccination. Every receptor here comes from a human donor who received a COVID-19 vaccine. CDR3s include the opening cysteine and the closing phenylalanine or tryptophan. Each record gives: D gene, J gene, clone size, V gene, CDR3 DNA, CDR3 protein. A D gene is named only where the DNA matches it firmly. The size entry is marked missing in some rows and otherwise reads once, few, many or a size class.

>NA|TRBJ1-1|NA|TRBV9
TGTGCCAGCAGCGTAGTTACAGGGTCGGACACTGAAGCTTTCTTT
CASSVVTGSDTEAFF
>NA|TRBJ2-5|NA|TRBV5-1
TGCGCCAGCAGCTTTAGTGGCCCGCCGGCCTCGGTGTTGGCCCAGTACTTC
CASSFSGPPASVLAQYF
>NA|TRBJ2-5|NA|TRBV6-5
TGTGCCAGCAGTTTAGCGGTTGCGGGGTCCCAGTACTTC
CASSLAVAGSQYF
>NA|TRBJ1-3|few|TRBV10-3
TGTGCCATCAGTGAGGAGTATCCTGGAAACACCATATATTTT
CAISEEYPGNTIYF
>NA|TRBJ1-1|NA|TRBV11-3
TGTGCCAGCAGCCCAGACAGTACGACCACTGAAGCTTTCTTT
CASSPDSTTTEAFF
>TRBD1|TRBJ1-1|few|TRBV7-8
TGTGCCAGCAGCTTAGGGTGGACAGGGAACACTGAAGCTTTCTTT
CASSLGWTGNTEAFF
>NA|TRBJ1-5|NA|TRBV14
TGTGCCAGCAGCGACAGGAGAGTCCTCAATCAGCCCCAGCATTTT
CASSDRRVLNQPQHF
>TRBD1|TRBJ2-1|NA|TRBV7-9
TGTGCCAGCAGCGAAAGAACGGGACAGGGGGTAAATGAGCAGTTCTTC
CASSERTGQGVNEQFF
>TRBD2|TRBJ2-2|NA|TRBV7-6
TGTGCCAGCAGCTCTAGCGGGGGTAACACCGGGGAGCTGTTTTTT
CASSSSGGNTGELFF
>NA|TRBJ2-5|NA|TRBV6-5
TGTGCCAGCAGATGGCCCCAAGAGACCCAGTACTTC
CASRWPQETQYF
>NA|TRBJ1-3|NA|TRBV5-1
TGCGCCAGCAGTCTGGGGGTTGGAAACACCATATATTTT
CASSLGVGNTIYF
>TRBD1|TRBJ1-1|NA|TRBV19
TGTGCCAGTAGAGTAGAGGCAGGGGGCACTGAAGCTTTCTTT
CASRVEAGGTEAFF
>NA|TRBJ1-2|NA|TRBV9
TGTGCCAGCAGCCCACACAGGGCATGGGACTATGGCTACACCTTC
CASSPHRAWDYGYTF
>NA|TRBJ2-3|NA|TRBV11-3
TGTGCCAGCAGCCCCGGGCTCTTCACAGATACGCAGTATTTT
CASSPGLFTDTQYF
>NA|TRBJ1-1|few|TRBV5-6
TGTGCCAGCACGCAAGGGAATTGGGAAGCTTTCTTT
CASTQGNWEAFF
>NA|TRBJ2-5|NA|TRBV7-7
TGTGCCAGCAACCCTTTAGAGACCCAGTACTTC
CASNPLETQYF